This passage covers 25 T cell receptor beta chains from one sample sequenced in a study of shared clonotypes between healthy human individuals. Repertoires were generated with immunoSEQ multiplex PCR, while TCRdb's copy carries only in-frame clones and drops some. Altogether roughly 2.2 million clones are present, approximately 93% being singletons, with the ten largest covering roughly 0.36%. Sample: naive CD4+ T cells from PBMCs. This sample's subset: CD45RA+ positively selected. The receptors come from a man in his late teens or twenties in good health. Some clones in this sample may be carry-over from other donors' samples.

The gene calls are TRBV19 and TRBJ2-3, with a possible D match to TRBD1 (6 bases). With 7 bases removed from V and 1 base from J, the gap between germline ends came to 15 bases. The CDR3 spans 15 residues. Germline V lookup: CDR1 LNHDA, CDR2 SQIVND (reference sequence). Written as DNA, the CDR3 is TGTGCCAGTACCGTCCAGGGGATCGGCACAGATACGCAGTATTTT. It translates to CASTVQGIGTDTQYF.

The V gene is TRBV21-1, the J gene TRBJ2-1; TRBD2, the D gene given by the table, was not confirmed from the DNA. TRBV21-1 is marked as a pseudogene. This CDR3 spans 24 amino acids. The CDR3: CASSIPYGVPLPSGRQVAYNEQFF. In DNA form, the CDR3 reads TGTGCCAGCAGCATCCCCTACGGGGTTCCCCTACCTAGCGGGAGGCAGGTAGCTTACAATGAGCAGTTCTTC.

The chain uses TRBV5-1 and TRBJ2-1, with 9 bases lining up with TRBD2. Germline values: CDR1 SGHRS, CDR2 YFSETQ. V trimming: 0 bases; J trimming: 2 bases; junction bases outside the gene matches: 6. This CDR3 is built from 17 residues. CDR3 DNA sequence: TGCGCCAGCAGCTTGGGGCCTAGCGGGAAGGCCTACAATGAGCAGTTCTTC. Translation gives CASSLGPSGKAYNEQFF.

The chain employs TRBV28 and TRBJ2-3, with 11 positions matching TRBD2. Germline values: CDR1 MDHEN, CDR2 SYDVKM. Trimming took 4 bases from V and 7 from J; bases not matched to a gene: 10. This CDR3 comprises 16 residues. CDR3 loop: CASSSLGTSGQNTQYF. The CDR3 DNA follows: TGTGCCAGCAGTTCTCTCGGGACTAGCGGTCAAAATACGCAGTATTTT.

The J gene is TRBJ2-1, the V gene TRBV11-2, with TRBD2 as a possible D gene (6 bases). Trimming pared 5 bases from V and 4 bases from J, leaving 12 bases between. CDR3 length: 14 residues. The germline V gene encodes CDR1 SGHAT and CDR2 FQNNGV. The CDR3 is CASSPTGVYNEQFF. The CDR3 DNA reads TGTGCCAGCAGCCCCACGGGGGTGTACAATGAGCAGTTCTTC.

The chain is built from TRBV4-3 and TRBJ2-1, with D hard to call. The CDR3 contains 13 residues. Germline assignment: CDR1 LGHNA and CDR2 YSLEER. The V end lost 0 bases, the J end lost 10 bases, and 10 bases lay between the germline ends. CDR3 sequence (DNA): TGCGCCAGCAGCCAAGATCTCGGTTGGGAGCAGTTCTTC. Protein product: CASSQDLGWEQFF.

This chain uses TRBV6-5 with TRBJ1-1; 8 bases fit TRBD1. The CDR3 covers 15 residues. After removal of 2 bases from V and 6 bases from J, the junction contained 8 bases not matched to a gene. The germline CDR1 and CDR2 sequences are MNHEY and SVGAGI. The chain's CDR3 is CASSYGTGGGSEAFF. DNA for the CDR3: TGTGCCAGCAGTTACGGGACAGGCGGCGGGTCTGAAGCTTTCTTT.

The chain joins TRBV7-2 to TRBJ1-2; D is undetermined. V was trimmed by 1 base and J by 7 bases, leaving 10 bases between them. Germline V CDR1 and CDR2: SGHTA, FQGNSA. The CDR3 has 13 residues. CDR3 coding DNA: TGTGCCAGCAGCTTAGTCTTTAGCGTTGGCTACACCTTC. It codes for CASSLVFSVGYTF.

Only a few counts were recorded for this clone. The chain recombines TRBV2 with TRBJ1-5, with D possibly matching TRBD1 (6 bases). CDR3 length: 13 amino acids. Germline assignment: CDR1 SNHLY and CDR2 FYNNEI. V dropped 6 bases and J dropped 1 base, with 7 bases sitting between them. The DNA for the CDR3 is TGTGCCAGCAGCCAGGGGAGCAATCAGCCCCAGCATTTT. It specifies CASSQGSNQPQHF.

The chain is built from TRBV5-1 and TRBJ1-3; D unclear. Trimming pared 4 bases from V and 2 bases from J, leaving 10 bases between. The CDR3 runs 14 residues. The germline V gene has CDR1 SGHRS and CDR2 YFSETQ. This CDR3 is CASSDGSTGNTIYF. For the CDR3, the DNA is TGCGCCAGCAGCGATGGATCGACTGGAAACACCATATATTTT.

The gene calls are TRBV6-1 and TRBJ2-3; D gene uncertain. CDR3 length: 14 amino acids. Looked up from germline, CDR1 is MNHNS and CDR2 is SASEGT. Trimming left V 2 bases short and J 2 bases short, with 8 bases between. Here the CDR3 reads CASSETTPTDTQYF. In DNA form, the CDR3 reads TGTGCCAGCAGTGAAACGACTCCCACAGATACGCAGTATTTT.

This rearrangement joins TRBV19 to TRBJ2-2; a possible D gene is TRBD2 (6 bases). In germline, CDR1 is LNHDA, CDR2 SQIVND (reference sequence). V gave up 5 bases and J gave up 7 bases, with 17 bases separating them. The CDR3 totals 15 residues. CDR3 in DNA: TGTGCCAGTAGTGCTGTGCGTGGGGGAGGCGGGGAGCTGTTTTTT. Translating gives CASSAVRGGGGELFF.

V is TRBV7-9 and J is TRBJ1-1, with a weak D call TRBD1 (5 bases). V lost 5 bases and J lost 2, with 15 bases in between. The CDR3 is 15 amino acids. CDR1 and CDR2 (germline): SEHNR, FQNEAQ (reference sequence). The DNA of the CDR3 is TGTGCCAGCAGCAAGAATGTGGGGCAAAACACTGAAGCTTTCTTT. This gives the protein CASSKNVGQNTEAFF.

A single count supports this clone. This chain connects TRBV9 to TRBJ2-3; TRBD2 agrees at 8 bases. The CDR3 sequence is 16 residues long. V shed 4 bases, J shed 8 bases, and the junction held 15 bases outside the gene matches. Germline V gene sequence: CDR1 SGDLS, CDR2 YYNGEE. CDR3 bases: TGTGCCAGCAGCTCCAGAACTAGCGGCCCCATTTCTACGCAGTATTTT. Translated: CASSSRTSGPISTQYF.

The chain uses TRBV5-1 and TRBJ2-1, with 8 bases matching TRBD2. V gave up 6 bases and J gave up 4 bases; unmatched junction bases: 6. Germline-derived CDR1 and CDR2 are SGHRS and YFSETQ. This CDR3 has 14 residues. The CDR3 loop is CASKTSGSYNEQFF. In DNA form, the CDR3 reads TGCGCCAGCAAAACCAGCGGGAGTTACAATGAGCAGTTCTTC.

This sequence joins TRBV27 and TRBJ2-7; D unclear. The CDR3 runs to 13 residues. V shed 2 bases and J shed 2 bases, with 7 bases lying between them. The germline CDR1 and CDR2 sequences are MNHEY and SMNVEV (reference sequence). The CDR3 DNA is TGTGCCAGCAGTTTAGCTGGCACCTACGAGCAGTACTTC. This encodes CASSLAGTYEQYF.

V and J are TRBV6-5 and TRBJ2-7; TRBD1 matches at 9 bases. V dropped 6 bases and J dropped 5; count of bases not matched to a gene: 11. The length of the CDR3 is 15 residues. Germline CDR1 is MNHEY and CDR2 is SVGAGI. CDR3: CASRRAGTGIDEQYF. For the CDR3, the DNA is TGTGCCAGCAGACGCGCCGGGACAGGGATTGACGAGCAGTACTTC.

The chain recombines TRBV19 with TRBJ2-2, with D possibly TRBD2 on 6 matching bases. The CDR3 contains 16 residues. Germline CDR1 LNHDA, CDR2 SQIVND (reference sequence). V dropped 4 bases and J dropped 4 bases, with 16 bases sitting between them. The CDR3 bases are TGTGCCAGTAGTACTAGCAGTGGGAGGTTCACCGGGGAGCTGTTTTTT. Protein: CASSTSSGRFTGELFF.

The V gene is TRBV7-9, the J gene TRBJ2-3, with TRBD2 as a possible D gene (6 bases). This CDR3 region has 16 residues. Per the germline V gene, CDR1 is SEHNR and CDR2 is FQNEAQ (reference sequence). Trimming pared 1 base from V and 1 base from J, leaving 12 bases between. The CDR3 DNA follows: TGTGCCAGCAGCTTAGGTGCCACGGGGGGCACAGATACGCAGTATTTT. Protein: CASSLGATGGTDTQYF.

This clone has a handful of counts. J is TRBJ1-5 and V is TRBV10-3; unclear D gene. Per the germline V gene, CDR1 is ENHRY and CDR2 is SYGVKD. Trimming removed 9 bases at V and 5 bases at J, with 11 bases between. This CDR3 spans 12 amino acids. CDR3: CAIGRADQPQHF. In DNA form, the CDR3 reads TGTGCCATTGGTAGGGCCGATCAGCCCCAGCATTTT.

J is TRBJ2-2 and V is TRBV7-2, with 11 bases fitting TRBD2. V lost 5 bases, J lost 2 bases, and 7 bases stayed unmatched. Germline V gene data show CDR1 as SGHTA and CDR2 as FQGNSA. This CDR3 spans 17 amino acids. The CDR3 here is CASSRTSGLGNTGELFF. The CDR3 DNA follows: TGTGCCAGCAGCCGGACTAGCGGGTTGGGAAACACCGGGGAGCTGTTTTTT.

The chain employs TRBV29-1 and TRBJ2-7; possible D gene TRBD1, 6 bases. Trimming pared 7 bases from V and 0 bases from J, leaving 16 bases between. This CDR3 region has 14 residues. Looked up from germline, CDR1 is SQVTM and CDR2 is ANQGSEA. CDR3 sequence (DNA): TGCAGCGCTAACGGGGCAGGGGACTCCTACGAGCAGTACTTC. It translates to CSANGAGDSYEQYF.

Only one count was recorded for this clone. The V gene is TRBV11-1, the J gene TRBJ2-1; 9 nucleotides match TRBD2. The CDR3 is made up of 17 amino acids. V lost 4 bases, J lost 5 bases, and 12 bases stayed unmatched. From germline, CDR1 is SGHAT and CDR2 FQDESV (reference sequence). Here the CDR3 DNA reads TGTGCCAGCAGCTCCAGGGGAGGGCTAGCGGGAAACAATGAGCAGTTCTTC. Its protein is CASSSRGGLAGNNEQFF.

V usage is TRBV19 and J usage is TRBJ2-2; 7 bases map to TRBD1. The germline CDR1 and CDR2 sequences are LNHDA and SQIVND (reference sequence). The ends lost 5 bases at V and 5 bases at J; junction bases unmatched: 8. The CDR3 spans 15 residues. The CDR3 sequence: CASSDAGGRTGELFF. CDR3 DNA sequence: TGTGCCAGTAGTGATGCAGGGGGACGGACCGGGGAGCTGTTTTTT. Filled out from reference TRBV19 and TRBJ2-2, the complete variable domain reads DGGITQSPKYLFRKEGQNVTLSCEQNLNHDAMYWYRQDPGQGLRLIYYSQIVNDFQKGDIAEGYSVSREKKESFPLTVTSAQKNPTAFYLCASSDAGGRTGELFFGEGSRLTVL.

This clone showed up just a few times. Other DNA sequences in this specimen translate into the identical CDR3. The chain links TRBV28 to TRBJ1-1; no firm D call. Germline V gene sequence: CDR1 MDHEN, CDR2 SYDVKM. Trimming left V 5 bases short and J 1 base short, with 8 bases between. The CDR3 extends over 13 amino acids. The CDR3 DNA sequence: TGTGCCAGCAGTCTCGACGGGAACACTGAAGCTTTCTTT. The encoded protein is CASSLDGNTEAFF.